The 31 T cell receptor beta chains given below trace back to one sample, sequenced in a study of blood T cell repertoires in COVID-19. Assay used: immunoSEQ multiplex PCR; TCRdb lists only in-frame clones, some missing. The sample lists roughly 290,000 clones, around 85% occurring once. The sequenced sample consisted of PBMCs or T cells enriched from blood (not recorded which). All receptors come from a woman in her 40s who had recovered from COVID-19.

Only one count was recorded for this clone. The genes are TRBV14 and TRBJ2-7, with D possibly being TRBD1 (6 bases). CDR3 length: 18 amino acids. Trimming left V 4 bases short and J 6 bases short, with 28 bases between. Germline CDR1 SGHDN, CDR2 FVKESK. CDR3: CASSPIDYRDANFGEQYF. The CDR3 DNA follows: TGTGCCAGCAGCCCTATCGATTACAGGGATGCAAACTTTGGCGAGCAGTACTTC.

The chain recombines TRBV5-5 with TRBJ2-6, with a possible D match to TRBD1 (6 bases). Looked up from germline, CDR1 is SGHKS and CDR2 is YYEKEE (reference sequence). V lost 0 bases, J lost 0 bases, and 13 bases lay in between. The length of the CDR3 is 18 residues. CDR3 DNA: TGTGCCAGCAGCTTGGCAGGGGCGTACCGCTCTGGGGCCAACGTCCTGACTTTC. Amino acids: CASSLAGAYRSGANVLTF. Combining the CDR3 with reference TRBV5-5 and TRBJ2-6 gives the whole variable domain DAGVTQSPTHLIKTRGQQVTLRCSPISGHKSVSWYQQVLGQGPQFIFQYYEKEERGRGNFPDRFSARQFPNYSSELNVNALLLGDSALYLCASSLAGAYRSGANVLTFGAGSRLTVL.

The chain combines TRBV28 with TRBJ2-2, with 8 positions matching TRBD1. The V and J ends lost 6 bases and 6 bases, in that order; junction bases with no gene match: 12. From germline, CDR1 is MDHEN and CDR2 SYDVKM. CDR3 length equals 16 residues. The CDR3 loop is CASRQPGGATPGELFF. The CDR3 bases are TGTGCCAGCAGACAACCAGGGGGCGCGACCCCCGGGGAGCTGTTTTTT. Variable domain in full (rest from reference TRBV28 and TRBJ2-2): DVKVTQSSRYLVKRTGEKVFLECVQDMDHENMFWYRQDPGLGLRLIYFSYDVKMKEKGDIPEGYSVSREKKERFSLILESASTNQTSMYLCASRQPGGATPGELFFGEGSRLTVL.

V and J are TRBV28 and TRBJ1-1, with 7 bases that match TRBD1. With 5 bases clipped from V and 2 bases from J, the junction kept 5 bases outside the gene matches. The CDR3 extends over 14 amino acids. From germline, CDR1 is MDHEN and CDR2 SYDVKM. The CDR3 is CASSPTGRNTEAFF. CDR3 DNA: TGTGCCAGCAGTCCGACAGGGAGAAACACTGAAGCTTTCTTT.

The chain employs TRBV15 and TRBJ1-3, with 9 nucleotides matching TRBD1. Per the germline V gene, CDR1 is LNHNV and CDR2 is YYDKDF (reference sequence). The CDR3 is 18 amino acids. V shed 5 bases and J 4 bases; nucleotides not matched to a gene: 15. This CDR3 is CATSGKEPGQGIGNTIYF. CDR3 bases: TGTGCCACCAGCGGCAAGGAACCGGGACAGGGAATCGGAAACACCATATATTTT.

V is TRBV7-2 and J is TRBJ1-2, with TRBD1 matching 8 bases. V lost 5 bases, J lost 4 bases, and 3 bases stayed unmatched. CDR3 length equals 13 residues. From germline, CDR1 is SGHTA and CDR2 FQGNSA. The CDR3 protein is CASSPGQAYGYTF. DNA for the CDR3: TGTGCCAGCAGCCCGGGACAGGCCTATGGCTACACCTTC.

CDR3 DNA sequence: TGCGCCAGCAGCTTGGAAGGCGGGAGGGCCACAGATACGCAGTATTTT. This encodes CASSLEGGRATDTQYF. The chain employs TRBV5-1 and TRBJ2-3; 9 nucleotides match TRBD2. From germline, CDR1 is SGHRS and CDR2 YFSETQ. The CDR3 totals 16 residues. J lost 2 bases, V lost 0 bases, and 4 bases had no gene match.

This clone was found a few times. The V call is TRBV19, the J call TRBJ2-7; unclear D gene. V was pared by 0 bases and J by 0 bases, with 9 bases between. The CDR3 length is 15 residues. CDR1 is LNHDA and CDR2 is SQIVND in the germline V gene (reference sequence). The CDR3 coding sequence is TGTGCCAGTAGTATAGAGAGCGCTAGCTCCTACGAGCAGTACTTC. Amino acids: CASSIESASSYEQYF.

The CDR3 is CASSSGQHEQYF. The CDR3 DNA reads TGTGCCAGCAGTTCCGGACAGCACGAGCAGTACTTC. The chain recombines TRBV28 with TRBJ2-7; TRBD1 might be the D (6 bases). The CDR3 loop spans 12 amino acids. V lost 4 bases, J lost 5 bases, and 9 bases lay in between. CDR1 MDHEN and CDR2 SYDVKM come from the germline V gene.

This chain uses TRBV7-2 with TRBJ1-4; no clear D. The CDR3 covers 14 residues. Between the trimmed V and J ends, which lost 2 bases and 1 base, there was a span of 5 bases. Germline loops: CDR1 SGHTA, CDR2 FQGNSA. The CDR3 reads CASSLRGTNEKLFF. The CDR3, as DNA: TGTGCCAGCAGCTTACGGGGAACTAATGAAAAACTGTTTTTT.

The table lists this clone with many counts. V usage is TRBV10-3 and J usage is TRBJ2-1; 7 bases fit TRBD2. V shed 8 bases, J shed 3 bases, and the junction held 4 bases outside the gene matches. Germline CDR1 is ENHRY and CDR2 is SYGVKD. This CDR3 is 13 amino acids long. The CDR3 region is CAIGGDLYNEQFF. DNA of the CDR3: TGTGCCATCGGGGGGGACCTCTACAATGAGCAGTTCTTC.

This chain links TRBV18 with TRBJ1-3, with 7 bases fitting TRBD1. The V gene end was trimmed by 3 bases and the J gene end by 4 bases; junction bases not matched to a gene: 6. The CDR3 loop spans 15 amino acids. Looked up from germline, CDR1 is KGHSH and CDR2 is LQKENI. The CDR3 coding sequence is TGTGCCAGCTCACCCTCAGGGGGATCCGGAAACACCATATATTTT. It encodes CASSPSGGSGNTIYF. Combining the CDR3 with reference TRBV18 and TRBJ1-3 gives the whole variable domain NAGVMQNPRHLVRRRGQEARLRCSPMKGHSHVYWYRQLPEEGLKFMVYLQKENIIDESGMPKERFSAEFPKEGPSILRIQQVVRGDSAAYFCASSPSGGSGNTIYFGEGSWLTVV.

The V and J genes are TRBV7-2 and TRBJ2-5; 9 bases are shared with TRBD2. Germline V gives CDR1 SGHTA, CDR2 FQGNSA. The CDR3 runs to 16 residues. Unmatched junction bases numbered 9, after V lost 2 bases and J lost 5 bases. The CDR3 is CASSLSLAGGGETQYF. As DNA, the CDR3 is TGTGCCAGCAGCTTATCACTAGCGGGCGGCGGGGAGACCCAGTACTTC.

V usage is TRBV5-1 and J usage is TRBJ1-2; 7 bases match TRBD1. The V segment lost 3 bases and the J segment 0 bases; nucleotides outside the gene matches: 8. Germline assignment: CDR1 SGHRS and CDR2 YFSETQ. This CDR3 is 16 amino acids long. CDR3 residues: CASSSGRGVANYGYTF. CDR3 bases: TGCGCCAGCAGCTCCGGCAGGGGGGTAGCTAACTATGGCTACACCTTC.

The chain links TRBV5-6 to TRBJ1-6; tentatively, D is TRBD1 (5 bases). V was trimmed by 4 bases and J by 0 bases, leaving 5 bases between them. The CDR3 is 14 residues long. Germline CDR1 and CDR2: SGHDT and YYEEEE. The CDR3 DNA reads TGTGCCAGCAGCGACAGCTCCTATAATTCACCCCTCCACTTT. This encodes CASSDSSYNSPLHF. Full variable domain (missing parts from reference TRBV5-6 and TRBJ1-6): DAGVTQSPTHLIKTRGQQVTLRCSPKSGHDTVSWYQQALGQGPQFIFQYYEEEERQRGNFPDRFSGHQFPNYSSELNVNALLLGDSALYLCASSDSSYNSPLHFGNGTRLTVT.

This chain uses TRBV7-9 with TRBJ2-2; perhaps TRBD1 as D (6 bases). The V gene lost 6 bases and the J gene lost 1 base, with 15 bases spanning the gap. This CDR3 region has 16 residues. The V gene's germline CDR1 is SEHNR and CDR2 FQNEAQ (reference sequence). The DNA of the CDR3 is TGTGCCAGCAGGGTAGCCGGGACAAGGAACACCGGGGAGCTGTTTTTT. The encoded protein is CASRVAGTRNTGELFF. Full variable domain (remainder filled in from reference TRBV7-9 and TRBJ2-2): DTGVSQNPRHKITKRGQNVTFRCDPISEHNRLYWYRQTLGQGPEFLTYFQNEAQLEKSRLLSDRFSAERPKGSFSTLEIQRTEQGDSAMYLCASRVAGTRNTGELFFGEGSRLTVL.

The chain is built from TRBV7-6 and TRBJ2-3; 12 positions agree with TRBD2. The trim removed 5 bases at V and 4 bases at J, leaving 4 bases unmatched. The CDR3 is 15 residues long. CDR1 SGHVS and CDR2 FNYEAQ come from the germline V gene. CDR3 DNA: TGTGCCAGCAGCCCGACTAGCGGGAGTTCAGATACGCAGTATTTT. It translates to CASSPTSGSSDTQYF.

In DNA form, the CDR3 reads TGTGCCAGCAGTGATGGCGGGAGGGAGACCCAGTACTTC. Residues: CASSDGGRETQYF. This chain joins TRBV2 and TRBJ2-5, with TRBD2 matching 8 bases. Germline V lookup: CDR1 SNHLY, CDR2 FYNNEI. The junction had 2 bases not matched to a gene; V was cut back by 3 bases and J by 5 bases. This CDR3 spans 13 amino acids.

In DNA, the CDR3 is TGTGCCAGCACTCCCGAGAGAGACATTAACTATGGCTACACCTTC. Translating it yields CASTPERDINYGYTF. V usage is TRBV19 and J usage is TRBJ1-2; D is uncertain. Trimming shortened V by 9 bases and J by 1 base, and 18 bases separated the two germline ends. Germline-derived CDR1 and CDR2 are LNHDA and SQIVND (reference sequence). This CDR3 contains 15 residues.

The V call is TRBV19, the J call TRBJ1-3; D gene uncertain. This CDR3 region has 16 residues. The germline gives CDR1 LNHDA, CDR2 SQIVND (reference sequence). Trimming removed 9 bases at V and 0 bases at J, with 18 bases between. The CDR3 nucleotides read TGTGCCAGCTATTCTAAAGTCACCGGCTCTGGAAACACCATATATTTT. The encoded protein is CASYSKVTGSGNTIYF. Full variable domain (outside the CDR3, taken from reference TRBV19 and TRBJ1-3): DGGITQSPKYLFRKEGQNVTLSCEQNLNHDAMYWYRQDPGQGLRLIYYSQIVNDFQKGDIAEGYSVSREKKESFPLTVTSAQKNPTAFYLCASYSKVTGSGNTIYFGEGSWLTVV.

The chain recombines TRBV30 with TRBJ1-1; D is unclear. Germline assignment: CDR1 GTSNPN and CDR2 SVGIG (reference sequence). The ends were cut back, 0 bases at V and 1 base at J, with 6 bases in the middle. The CDR3 is 13 residues long. The CDR3 loop reads CAWSVLRNTEAFF. Written as DNA, the CDR3 is TGTGCCTGGAGTGTACTTCGGAACACTGAAGCTTTCTTT.

V gene TRBV15 combines with J gene TRBJ1-2; 7 nucleotides align to TRBD1. Unmatched junction bases numbered 5, after V lost 0 bases and J lost 4 bases. Looked up from germline, CDR1 is LNHNV and CDR2 is YYDKDF (reference sequence). This CDR3 spans 15 amino acids. The CDR3, as DNA: TGTGCCACCAGCAGAGATCTGCAGGGGGGCTATGGCTACACCTTC. This encodes CATSRDLQGGYGYTF. Together with reference TRBV15 and TRBJ1-2, the CDR3 gives the full variable domain: DAMVIQNPRYQVTQFGKPVTLSCSQTLNHNVMYWYQQKSSQAPKLLFHYYDKDFNNEADTPDNFQSRRPNTSFCFLDIRSPGLGDTAMYLCATSRDLQGGYGYTFGSGTRLTVV.

This chain uses TRBV28 with TRBJ2-7, with 10 bases matching TRBD1. Germline assignment: CDR1 MDHEN and CDR2 SYDVKM. With V trimmed by 5 bases and J by 4 bases, 8 bases remained unmatched. The CDR3 loop spans 15 amino acids. The CDR3 sequence: CASSIRGQGRYEQYF. CDR3 DNA sequence: TGTGCCAGCAGTATAAGGGGACAGGGGAGGTACGAGCAGTACTTC.

The chain joins TRBV9 to TRBJ1-2; TRBD1 aligns across 9 bases. V dropped 2 bases and J dropped 7; count of bases not matched to a gene: 6. Looked up from germline, CDR1 is SGDLS and CDR2 is YYNGEE. CDR3 size: 14 residues. In nucleotides, the CDR3 is TGTGCCAGCAGCGTGGGACAGGGCATCTCTGGCTACACCTTC. This codes for CASSVGQGISGYTF.

The CDR3: CASSQAGPQTGNTGELFF. The CDR3 DNA follows: TGCGCCAGCAGCCAAGCGGGCCCCCAGACAGGGAACACCGGGGAGCTGTTTTTT. The chain employs TRBV4-3 and TRBJ2-2, with a weak D call TRBD1 (6 bases). The CDR3 is 18 amino acids. Trimming removed 1 base at V and 1 base at J, with 16 bases between. The germline gives CDR1 LGHNA, CDR2 YSLEER.

V and J are TRBV12-3 or TRBV12-4 and TRBJ1-6; D gene unclear. CDR3 length: 12 amino acids. V was pared by 8 bases and J by 10 bases, with 12 bases between. The CDR3 bases are TGTGCCAGCCGAACTAGGAGCTCACCCCTCCACTTT. Protein: CASRTRSSPLHF.

The chain employs TRBV7-2 and TRBJ1-2; D not certain. The CDR3 is 14 residues long. Trimming pared 3 bases from V and 8 bases from J, leaving 16 bases between. Germline CDR1 SGHTA, CDR2 FQGNSA. The DNA for the CDR3 is TGTGCCAGCAGCTTGGGCACCTCCTATGGCGGCTACACCTTC. It specifies CASSLGTSYGGYTF. Full variable domain (rest looked up from reference TRBV7-2 and TRBJ1-2): GAGVSQSPSNKVTEKGKDVELRCDPISGHTALYWYRQSLGQGLEFLIYFQGNSAPDKSGLPSDRFSAERTGGSVSTLTIQRTQQEDSAVYLCASSLGTSYGGYTFGSGTRLTVV.

The rearrangement links TRBV6-5 to TRBJ2-7; 13 nucleotides line up with TRBD2. The CDR3 extends over 15 amino acids. Unmatched junction bases numbered 3, after V lost 4 bases and J lost 3 bases. CDR1 is MNHEY, CDR2 SVGAGI, per germline. The CDR3 DNA reads TGTGCCAGCAGTTCGAGGACTAGCGGGAGCTACGAGCAGTACTTC. Amino acids: CASSSRTSGSYEQYF.

The chain carries TRBV2 and TRBJ1-6; the match to TRBD1 covers 7 bases. The ends lost 5 bases at V and 3 bases at J; junction bases unmatched: 10. Per germline, CDR1 SNHLY and CDR2 FYNNEI. The CDR3 covers 17 residues. CDR3 residues: CASSSPQGGFYNSPLHF. DNA for the CDR3: TGTGCCAGCAGTTCTCCGCAGGGGGGCTTCTATAATTCACCCCTCCACTTT.

The CDR3 DNA reads as TGTGCCAGCAGCCAGGGGGACCAACCGCTCCACTTT. This encodes CASSQGDQPLHF. V usage is TRBV7-9 and J usage is TRBJ1-6; 7 bases align to TRBD1. Trimming took 5 bases from V and 16 from J; bases not matched to a gene: 8. Germline V CDR1 and CDR2: SEHNR, FQNEAQ (reference sequence). The CDR3 sequence is 12 residues long. The variable domain in full, with the rest retrieved from reference TRBV7-9 and TRBJ1-6, is DTGVSQNPRHKITKRGQNVTFRCDPISEHNRLYWYRQTLGQGPEFLTYFQNEAQLEKSRLLSDRFSAERPKGSFSTLEIQRTEQGDSAMYLCASSQGDQPLHFGNGTRLTVT.

This clone was recorded only once. V gene TRBV28 combines with J gene TRBJ2-1, with 12 bases identical to TRBD2. In germline, CDR1 is MDHEN, CDR2 SYDVKM. V trimming: 5 bases; J trimming: 6 bases; junction bases outside the gene matches: 2. The CDR3 consists of 14 residues. CDR3 DNA: TGTGCCAGCAGTCAGACTAGCGGGGGCAATGAGCAGTTCTTC. Its protein product is CASSQTSGGNEQFF.